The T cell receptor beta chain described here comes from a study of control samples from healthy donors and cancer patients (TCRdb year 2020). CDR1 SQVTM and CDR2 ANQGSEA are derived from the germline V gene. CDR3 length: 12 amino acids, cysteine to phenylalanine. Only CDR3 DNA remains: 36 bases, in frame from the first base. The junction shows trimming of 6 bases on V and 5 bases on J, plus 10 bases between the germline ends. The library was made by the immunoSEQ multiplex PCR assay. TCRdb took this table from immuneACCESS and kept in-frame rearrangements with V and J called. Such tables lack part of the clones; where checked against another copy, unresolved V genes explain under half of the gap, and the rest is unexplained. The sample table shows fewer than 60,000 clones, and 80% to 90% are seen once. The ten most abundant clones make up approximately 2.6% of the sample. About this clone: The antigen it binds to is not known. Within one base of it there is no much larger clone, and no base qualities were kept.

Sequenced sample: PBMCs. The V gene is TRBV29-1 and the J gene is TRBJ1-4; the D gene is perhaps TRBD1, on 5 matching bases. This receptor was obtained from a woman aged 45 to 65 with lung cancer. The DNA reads TGCAGCGTCGGACACGTGAATGAAAAACTGTTTTTT. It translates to CSVGHVNEKLFF. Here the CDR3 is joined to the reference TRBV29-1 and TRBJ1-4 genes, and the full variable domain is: SAVISQKPSRDICQRGTSLTIQCQVDSQVTMMFWYRQQPGQSLTLIATANQGSEATYESGFVIDKFPISRPNLTFSTLTVSNMSPEDSSIYLCSVGHVNEKLFFGSGTQLSVL.